A selection of T cell receptor beta chains follows, all from one sample in a study of blood T cell repertoires in COVID-19. Produced via immunoSEQ multiplex PCR; TCRdb's table is partial and in-frame only. The sample records around 130,000 clones, around 83% being singletons. Sequencing input: peripheral blood. These receptors were obtained from a man aged 35 to 55 with active or convalescent COVID-19. Both conserved end residues are part of each CDR3.

>12|TRBJ2-7|TRBV11-2
CASSLTSYEQYF
>13|TRBJ2-1|TRBV27
CASSFYRGDEQFF
>16|TRBJ2-7|TRBV19
CASSSRTSLTGYEQYF
>15|TRBJ1-4|TRBV5-1
CASSLARATNEKLFF
>18|TRBJ2-1|TRBV5-8
CASILDLALSRGYNEQFF
>15|TRBJ2-7|TRBV14
CASSQGEGRVYEQYF
>15|TRBJ1-3|TRBV15
CATSRGDRVGNTIYF
>12|TRBJ1-6|TRBV10-3
CATRDSDSPLHF
>18|TRBJ1-2|TRBV4-3
CASKGRGGALTGTYGYTF
>12|TRBJ1-1|TRBV6-2/TRBV6-3
CASSFRNTEAFF
>16|TRBJ2-2|TRBV24-1
CATSDTHGGNTGELFF
>11|TRBJ2-7|TRBV10-1
CASSQNYEQYF
>14|TRBJ2-7|TRBV5-4
CASRRDFSSYEQYF
>14|TRBJ1-4|TRBV18
CASSPRSGGEKLFF
>13|TRBJ1-3|TRBV18
CASSPTAGNTIYF
>14|TRBJ2-6|TRBV3-1/TRBV3-2
CASTGNSGANVLTF
>15|TRBJ2-1|TRBV7-3
CASSLGRGIYNEQFF
>18|TRBJ2-7|TRBV3-1/TRBV3-2
CASSQGLAGGAWSYEQYF
>11|TRBJ1-5|TRBV19
CASSGRGAQHF
>13|TRBJ2-2|TRBV24-1
CATGHPNTGELFF
>15|TRBJ1-2|TRBV7-2
CASSFAMGQGNGYTF
>15|TRBJ2-7|TRBV27
CASSLKQVHPYEQYF
>18|TRBJ1-6|TRBV4-2
CASSQDNGVLSYNSPLHF
>13|TRBJ1-6|TRBV6-5
CASSYRGNSPLHF
>14|TRBJ2-2|TRBV6-5
CASSYGDRPWELFF
>16|TRBJ1-6|TRBV7-9
CASSLGRGRSSSPLHF
>15|TRBJ1-1|TRBV27
CASSRSGGLNTEAFF
>15|TRBJ2-1|TRBV5-1
CASSLVASGGNEQFF
>17|TRBJ2-1|TRBV7-2
CASSPVPSGGSYNEQFF
>13|TRBJ2-7|TRBV7-9
CASSPGGADEQYF
>15|TRBJ2-1|TRBV5-4
CASSMTSGGAWEQFF
>12|TRBJ1-1|TRBV11-2
CASSFQASEAFF
>13|TRBJ1-2|TRBV7-6
CASSQDRGYGYTF
>16|TRBJ1-6|TRBV11-2
CASSTITGPSPSPLHF
>15|TRBJ2-4|TRBV7-8
CASSFSIEAKNIQYF
>12|TRBJ1-2|TRBV4-3
CASSQDGYGYTF
>13|TRBJ1-1|TRBV7-9
CASSPQGSTEAFF
>13|TRBJ2-2|TRBV10-3
CAISESRTGELFF
>11|TRBJ1-1|TRBV20-1
CSAPGDTEAFF
>15|TRBJ1-5|TRBV11-2
CASSTGQGRNQPQHF
>14|TRBJ1-2|TRBV5-1
CASSSDGREGGYTF
>11|TRBJ2-2|TRBV7-6
CASSLLGELFF
>12|TRBJ2-7|TRBV5-6
CASSNRVLEQYF
>13|TRBJ1-6|TRBV7-3
CASSLAENSPLHF
>13|TRBJ2-3|TRBV7-8
CASSSGLGDTQYF
>17|TRBJ2-3|TRBV11-2
CASSLDGRASGADTQYF
>16|TRBJ2-1|TRBV5-4
CASSFGGGPPYNEQFF
>16|TRBJ2-2|TRBV5-4
CASSLGLAANTGELFF
>15|TRBJ1-4|TRBV25-1
CASRPKGQLNEKLFF
>14|TRBJ1-1|TRBV2
CASSEIGGSTEAFF
>16|TRBJ2-2|TRBV7-2
CASSYGLAGAAGELFF
>12|TRBJ1-4|TRBV4-1
CASSQELEKLFF
>16|TRBJ2-3|TRBV2
CASTLAGGTYTDTQYF
>13|TRBJ1-1|TRBV11-3
CASSQQGGTEAFF
>15|TRBJ1-4|TRBV6-2/TRBV6-3
CASSRQGKGNEKLFF
>15|TRBJ1-2|TRBV7-9
CASSYKSGERDGYTF
>17|TRBJ2-5|TRBV19
CASSIPITTGGQETQYF